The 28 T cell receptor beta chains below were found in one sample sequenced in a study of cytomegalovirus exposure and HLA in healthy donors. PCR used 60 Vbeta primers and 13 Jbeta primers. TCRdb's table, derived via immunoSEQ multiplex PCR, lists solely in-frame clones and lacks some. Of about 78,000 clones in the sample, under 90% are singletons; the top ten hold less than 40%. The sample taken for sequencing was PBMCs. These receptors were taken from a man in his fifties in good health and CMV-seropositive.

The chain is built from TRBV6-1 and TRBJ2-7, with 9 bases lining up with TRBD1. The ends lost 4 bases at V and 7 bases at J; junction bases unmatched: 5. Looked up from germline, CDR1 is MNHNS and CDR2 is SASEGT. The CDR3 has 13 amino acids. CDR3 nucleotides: TGTGCCAGCAGTGGGGGACAGGGCTGGGAGCAGTACTTC. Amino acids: CASSGGQGWEQYF.

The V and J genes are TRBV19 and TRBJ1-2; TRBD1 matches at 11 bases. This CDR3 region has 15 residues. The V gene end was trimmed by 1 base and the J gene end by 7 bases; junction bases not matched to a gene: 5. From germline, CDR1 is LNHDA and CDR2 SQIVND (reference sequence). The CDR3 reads CASSIGGQGAFGYTF. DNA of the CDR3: TGTGCCAGTAGTATAGGCGGACAGGGGGCTTTTGGCTACACCTTC.

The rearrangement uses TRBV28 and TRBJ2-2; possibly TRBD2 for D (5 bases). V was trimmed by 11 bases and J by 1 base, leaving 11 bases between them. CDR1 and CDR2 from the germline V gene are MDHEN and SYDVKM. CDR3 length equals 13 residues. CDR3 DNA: TGTGCCGGTGGAGGACTGAACACCGGGGAGCTGTTTTTT. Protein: CAGGGLNTGELFF.

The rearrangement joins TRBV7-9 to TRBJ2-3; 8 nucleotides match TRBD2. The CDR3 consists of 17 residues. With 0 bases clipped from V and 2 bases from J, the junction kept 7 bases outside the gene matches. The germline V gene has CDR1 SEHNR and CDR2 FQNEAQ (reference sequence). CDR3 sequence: CASSLAGSSGHTDTQYF. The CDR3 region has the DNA TGTGCCAGCAGCTTAGCGGGGTCTAGCGGGCACACAGATACGCAGTATTTT.

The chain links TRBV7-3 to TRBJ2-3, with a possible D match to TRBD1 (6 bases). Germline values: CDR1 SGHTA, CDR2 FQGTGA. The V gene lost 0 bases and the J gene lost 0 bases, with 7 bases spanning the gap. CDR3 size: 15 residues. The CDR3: CASSLTGQSTDTQYF. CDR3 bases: TGTGCCAGCAGCTTAACAGGACAGAGCACAGATACGCAGTATTTT.

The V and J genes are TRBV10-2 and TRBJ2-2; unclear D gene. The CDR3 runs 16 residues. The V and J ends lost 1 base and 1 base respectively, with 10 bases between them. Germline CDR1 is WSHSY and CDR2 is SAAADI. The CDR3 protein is CASSEFIRRNTGELFF. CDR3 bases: TGCGCCAGCAGTGAGTTTATTAGAAGGAACACCGGGGAGCTGTTTTTT.

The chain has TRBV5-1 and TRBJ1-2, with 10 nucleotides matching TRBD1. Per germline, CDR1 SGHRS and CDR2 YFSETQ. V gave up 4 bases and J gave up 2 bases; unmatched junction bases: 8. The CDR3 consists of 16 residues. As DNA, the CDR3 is TGCGCCAGCAGCCCCTGGACAGGGGGACAGAACTATGGCTACACCTTC. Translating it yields CASSPWTGGQNYGYTF.

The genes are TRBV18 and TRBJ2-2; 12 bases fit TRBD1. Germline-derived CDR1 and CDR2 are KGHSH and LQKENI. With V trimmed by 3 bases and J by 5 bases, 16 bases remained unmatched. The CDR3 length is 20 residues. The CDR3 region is CASSPDRDRGLLFSTGELFF. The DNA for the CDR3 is TGTGCCAGCTCACCGGACCGGGACAGGGGGCTTTTATTCTCGACCGGGGAGCTGTTTTTT.

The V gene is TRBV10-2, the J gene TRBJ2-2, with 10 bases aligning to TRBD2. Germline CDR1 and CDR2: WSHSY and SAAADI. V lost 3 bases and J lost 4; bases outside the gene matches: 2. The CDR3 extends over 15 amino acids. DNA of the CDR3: TGCGCCAGCAGTGAAAGCGGGAGGGGCACCGGGGAGCTGTTTTTT. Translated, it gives CASSESGRGTGELFF.

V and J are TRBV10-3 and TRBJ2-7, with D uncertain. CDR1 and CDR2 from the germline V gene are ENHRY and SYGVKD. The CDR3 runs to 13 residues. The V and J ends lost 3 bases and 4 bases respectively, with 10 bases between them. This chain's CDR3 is CAISEWRKYEQYF. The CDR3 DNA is TGTGCCATCAGTGAATGGAGAAAGTACGAGCAGTACTTC.

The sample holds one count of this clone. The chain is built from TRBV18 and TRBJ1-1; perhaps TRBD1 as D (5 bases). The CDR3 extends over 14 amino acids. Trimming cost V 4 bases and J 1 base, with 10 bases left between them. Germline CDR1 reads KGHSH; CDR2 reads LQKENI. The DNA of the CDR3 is TGTGCCAGCTCACAAATTCAGGGGAACACTGAAGCTTTCTTT. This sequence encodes CASSQIQGNTEAFF.

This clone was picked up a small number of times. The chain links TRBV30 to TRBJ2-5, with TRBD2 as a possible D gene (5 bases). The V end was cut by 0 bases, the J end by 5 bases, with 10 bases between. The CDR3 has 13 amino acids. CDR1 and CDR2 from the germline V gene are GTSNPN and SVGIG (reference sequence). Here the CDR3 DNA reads TGTGCCTGGAGTGTCCCTAGCTTCGAGACCCAGTACTTC. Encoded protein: CAWSVPSFETQYF.

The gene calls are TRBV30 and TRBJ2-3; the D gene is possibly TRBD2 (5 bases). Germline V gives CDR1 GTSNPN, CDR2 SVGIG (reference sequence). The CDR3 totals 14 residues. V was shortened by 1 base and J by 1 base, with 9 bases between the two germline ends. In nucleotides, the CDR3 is TGTGCCTGGAGTGCGGGGTTAGGCACAGATACGCAGTATTTT. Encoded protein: CAWSAGLGTDTQYF.

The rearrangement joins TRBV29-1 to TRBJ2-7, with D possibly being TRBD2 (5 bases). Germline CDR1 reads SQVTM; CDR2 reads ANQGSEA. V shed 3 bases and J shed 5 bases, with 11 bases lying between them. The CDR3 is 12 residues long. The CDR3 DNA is TGCAGCGTTGATGAGGGTTCCCACGAGCAGTACTTC. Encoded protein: CSVDEGSHEQYF.

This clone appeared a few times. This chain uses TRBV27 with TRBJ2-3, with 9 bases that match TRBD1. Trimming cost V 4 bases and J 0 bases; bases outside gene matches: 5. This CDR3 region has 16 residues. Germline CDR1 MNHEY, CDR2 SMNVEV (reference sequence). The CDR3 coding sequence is TGTGCCAGCAGTTCCAACAGGGGGCCGAGCACAGATACGCAGTATTTT. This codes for CASSSNRGPSTDTQYF.

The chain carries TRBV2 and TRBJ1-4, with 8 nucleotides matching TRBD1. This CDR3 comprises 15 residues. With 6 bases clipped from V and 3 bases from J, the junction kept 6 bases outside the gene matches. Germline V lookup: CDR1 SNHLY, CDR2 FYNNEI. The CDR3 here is CASSADRGSNEKLFF. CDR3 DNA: TGTGCCAGCAGCGCAGACAGGGGTTCTAATGAAAAACTGTTTTTT.

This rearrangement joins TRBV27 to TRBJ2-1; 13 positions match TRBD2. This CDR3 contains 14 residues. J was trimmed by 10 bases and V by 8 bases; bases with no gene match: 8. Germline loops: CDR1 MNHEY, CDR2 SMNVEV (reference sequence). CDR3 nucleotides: TGTGCCAGCCGTCTGGGACTAGCGGGATTGGAGCAGTTCTTC. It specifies CASRLGLAGLEQFF.

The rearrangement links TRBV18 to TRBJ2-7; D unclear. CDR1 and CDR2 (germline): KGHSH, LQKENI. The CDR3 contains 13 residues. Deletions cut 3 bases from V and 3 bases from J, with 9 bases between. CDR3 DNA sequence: TGTGCCAGCTCACCGGCAGGTCACTACGAGCAGTACTTC. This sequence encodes CASSPAGHYEQYF. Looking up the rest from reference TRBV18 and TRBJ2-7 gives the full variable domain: NAGVMQNPRHLVRRRGQEARLRCSPMKGHSHVYWYRQLPEEGLKFMVYLQKENIIDESGMPKERFSAEFPKEGPSILRIQQVVRGDSAAYFCASSPAGHYEQYFGPGTRLTVT.

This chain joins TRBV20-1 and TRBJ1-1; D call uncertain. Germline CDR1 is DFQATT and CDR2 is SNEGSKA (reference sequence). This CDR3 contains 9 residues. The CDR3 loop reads CRVEGGAFF. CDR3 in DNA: TGCAGGGTCGAAGGCGGAGCTTTCTTT.

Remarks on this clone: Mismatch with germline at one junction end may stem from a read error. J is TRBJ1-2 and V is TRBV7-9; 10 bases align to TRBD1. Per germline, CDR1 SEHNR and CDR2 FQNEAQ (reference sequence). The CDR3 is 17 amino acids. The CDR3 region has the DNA TGTTCCAGCAGTATAGGCGAGTCCGGGACAGGGGCGGCGGCCTACACCTTC. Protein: CSSSIGESGTGAAAYTF.

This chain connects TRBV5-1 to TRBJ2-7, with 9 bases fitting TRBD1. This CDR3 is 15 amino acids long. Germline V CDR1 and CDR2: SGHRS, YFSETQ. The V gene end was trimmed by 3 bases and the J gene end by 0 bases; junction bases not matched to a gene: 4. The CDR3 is CASSWGDRDSYEQYF. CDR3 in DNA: TGCGCCAGCAGCTGGGGGGACAGGGACTCCTACGAGCAGTACTTC.

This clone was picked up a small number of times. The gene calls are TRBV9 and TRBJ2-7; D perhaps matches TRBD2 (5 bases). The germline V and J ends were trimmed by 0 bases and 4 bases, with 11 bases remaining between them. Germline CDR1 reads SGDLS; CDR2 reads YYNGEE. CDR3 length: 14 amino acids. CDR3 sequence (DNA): TGTGCCAGCAGCGTAGGAGGGAGCCGATACGAGCAGTACTTC. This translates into CASSVGGSRYEQYF.

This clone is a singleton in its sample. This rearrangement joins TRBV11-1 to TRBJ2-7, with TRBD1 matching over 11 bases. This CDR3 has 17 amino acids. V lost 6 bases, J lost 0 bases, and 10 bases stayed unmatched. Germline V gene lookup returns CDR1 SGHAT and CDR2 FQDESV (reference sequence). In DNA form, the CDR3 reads TGTGCCAGCAGACCGGGACAGGGGGTCTTACCCTCCTACGAGCAGTACTTC. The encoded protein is CASRPGQGVLPSYEQYF.

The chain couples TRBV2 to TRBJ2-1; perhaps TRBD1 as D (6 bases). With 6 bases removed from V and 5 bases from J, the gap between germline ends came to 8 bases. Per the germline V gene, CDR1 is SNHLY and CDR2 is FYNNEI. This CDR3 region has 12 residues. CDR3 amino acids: CASSQGNNEQFF. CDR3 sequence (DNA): TGTGCCAGCAGCCAGGGGAACAATGAGCAGTTCTTC.

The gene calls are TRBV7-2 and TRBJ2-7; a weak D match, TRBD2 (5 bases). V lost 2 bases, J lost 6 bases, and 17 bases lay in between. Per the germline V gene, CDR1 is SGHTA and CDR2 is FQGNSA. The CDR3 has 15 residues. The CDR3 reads CASSLSFRASSEQYF. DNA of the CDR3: TGTGCCAGCAGCTTATCATTTAGGGCTAGCTCCGAGCAGTACTTC.

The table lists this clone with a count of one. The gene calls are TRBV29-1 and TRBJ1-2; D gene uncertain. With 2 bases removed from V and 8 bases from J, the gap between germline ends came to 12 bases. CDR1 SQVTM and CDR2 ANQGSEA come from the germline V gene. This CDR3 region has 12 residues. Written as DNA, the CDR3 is TGCAGCGTTGAATTGGGCTTCGTGGGCTACACCTTC. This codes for CSVELGFVGYTF.

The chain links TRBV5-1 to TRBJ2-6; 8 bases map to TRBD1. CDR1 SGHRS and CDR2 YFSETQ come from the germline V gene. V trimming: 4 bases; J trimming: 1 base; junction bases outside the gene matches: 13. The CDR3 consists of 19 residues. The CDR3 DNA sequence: TGCGCCAGCAGCGAAGAGGACAGGGCGGTGAGATCTGGGGCCAACGTCCTGACTTTC. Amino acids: CASSEEDRAVRSGANVLTF.

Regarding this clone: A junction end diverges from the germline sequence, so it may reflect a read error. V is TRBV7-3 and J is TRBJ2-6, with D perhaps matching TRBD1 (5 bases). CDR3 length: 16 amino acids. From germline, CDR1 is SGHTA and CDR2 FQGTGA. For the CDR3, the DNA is TGTGCCAGCAGCTTAAATCGGCTATCTGGGGCCAACGGCCTGACTTTC. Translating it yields CASSLNRLSGANGLTF.